This TCR beta chain originates from a study of blood T cell repertoires in COVID-19. Study in general: There were acute and convalescent COVID-19 samples, and they came from the United States, Italy and Spain. Nucleic acid was either cDNA or gDNA, and it came from T cells, B-cell-depleted T cells, or PBMCs.

Germline V lookup: CDR1 SGHAT, CDR2 FQDESV (reference sequence). The CDR3 totals 14 residues. J lost 4 bases, V lost 5 bases, and 3 bases had no gene match. As originally analysed: How many nucleated cells were present was estimated from reference gene primer amplification. The assay was immunoSEQ multiplex PCR, and TCRdb's table has in-frame clones only and misses some. Clone size and the V and J calls come from that table; the DNA yielded D and trimming. The sample consists of about 100,000 clones, 70% to 90% of them appearing once. The TCR sequence derives from a man over 45 with active COVID-19. Specimen: peripheral blood. The gene calls are TRBV11-1 and TRBJ2-3, with 10 bases matching TRBD2. Written as DNA, the CDR3 is TGTGCCAGCAGCCAAGGACTAGCGGCAGATACGCAGTATTTT. Translated: CASSQGLAADTQYF.